This note documents a single TCR beta chain sequence. Antigen unknown. This likely comes from a read error, as the CDR3 has no conserved phenylalanine or tryptophan at its end. It is unclear where the CDR3 begins or ends on the DNA, so no DNA is shown, and the CDR3 is as TCRdb lists it. This sample is drawn from a study of tumor and adjacent non-tumor tissue in lung cancer. Overall study results and limits: In normal lung, the top 100 clones were significantly more dominant than in tumor.

No cell sorting was done before RNA was extracted from the tissue. Distant lung tissue was collected more than 3 cm away from the tumor edge. TCRbeta libraries were built with three rounds of nested PCR, modified from ARM-PCR. Via MiXCR, TCRdb re-called the multiplex PCR reads, giving one row per CDR3 protein. The data show 60,000 to 70,000 distinct CDR3 sequences, with around three quarters seen just once and under 45% held by the top ten. Per the germline V gene, CDR1 is SGHAT and CDR2 is FQDESV (reference sequence). The CDR3 spans 14 residues, counting both ends. The sample comprised distant non-tumor lung tissue. V and J are TRBV11-1 and TRBJ2-5. The receptor's source is a man aged 60 to 75 with non-small cell lung cancer. The CDR3 sequence is CASGKDTYQETKYL.